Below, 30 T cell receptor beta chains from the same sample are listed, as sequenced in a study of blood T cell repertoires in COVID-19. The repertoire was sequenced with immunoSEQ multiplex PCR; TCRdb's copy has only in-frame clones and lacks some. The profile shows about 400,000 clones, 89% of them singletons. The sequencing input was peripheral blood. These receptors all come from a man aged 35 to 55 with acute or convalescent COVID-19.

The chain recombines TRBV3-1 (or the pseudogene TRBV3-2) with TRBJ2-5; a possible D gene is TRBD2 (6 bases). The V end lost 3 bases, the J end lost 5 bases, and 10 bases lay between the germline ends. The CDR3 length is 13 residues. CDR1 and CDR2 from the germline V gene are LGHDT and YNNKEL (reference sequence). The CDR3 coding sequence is TGTGCCAGCAGCCACCCGGGAGCGGAGACCCAGTACTTC. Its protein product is CASSHPGAETQYF.

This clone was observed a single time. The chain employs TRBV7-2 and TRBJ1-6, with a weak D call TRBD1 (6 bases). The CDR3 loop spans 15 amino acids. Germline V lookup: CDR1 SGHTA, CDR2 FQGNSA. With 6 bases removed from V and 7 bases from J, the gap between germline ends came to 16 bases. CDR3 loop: CASSYSGTKNSPLHF. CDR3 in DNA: TGTGCCAGCAGTTACTCCGGGACAAAAAATTCACCCCTCCACTTT.

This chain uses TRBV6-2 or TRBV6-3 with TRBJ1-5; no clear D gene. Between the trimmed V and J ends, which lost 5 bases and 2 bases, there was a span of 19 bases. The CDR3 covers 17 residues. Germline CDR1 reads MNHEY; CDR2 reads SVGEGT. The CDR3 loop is CASSQGSGRLGNQPQHF. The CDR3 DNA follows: TGTGCCAGCAGTCAAGGATCGGGGAGGTTGGGCAATCAGCCCCAGCATTTT.

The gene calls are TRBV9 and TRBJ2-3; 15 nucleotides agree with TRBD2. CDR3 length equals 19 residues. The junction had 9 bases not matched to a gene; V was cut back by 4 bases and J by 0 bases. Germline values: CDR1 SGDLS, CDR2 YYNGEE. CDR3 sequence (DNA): TGTGCCAGCAGCTTATGGACTAGCGGGGGGGCCCTCAGCACAGATACGCAGTATTTT. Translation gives CASSLWTSGGALSTDTQYF.

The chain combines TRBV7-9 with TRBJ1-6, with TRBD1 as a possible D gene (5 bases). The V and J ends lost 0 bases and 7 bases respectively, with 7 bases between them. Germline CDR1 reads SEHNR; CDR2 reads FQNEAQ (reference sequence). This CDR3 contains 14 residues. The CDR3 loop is CASSLAGVNSPLHF. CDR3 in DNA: TGTGCCAGCAGCTTAGCAGGGGTGAATTCACCCCTCCACTTT.

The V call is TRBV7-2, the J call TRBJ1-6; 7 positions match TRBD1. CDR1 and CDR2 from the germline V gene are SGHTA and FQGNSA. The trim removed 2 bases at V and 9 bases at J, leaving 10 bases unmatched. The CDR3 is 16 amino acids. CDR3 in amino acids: CASSLKLQGLASPLHF. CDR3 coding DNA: TGTGCCAGCAGCTTAAAGCTACAGGGGTTAGCTTCACCCCTCCACTTT.

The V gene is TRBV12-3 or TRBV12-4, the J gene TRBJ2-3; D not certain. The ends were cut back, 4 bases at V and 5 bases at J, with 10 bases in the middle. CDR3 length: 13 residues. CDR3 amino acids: CASSYNSGDTQYF. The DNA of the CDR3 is TGTGCCAGCAGTTATAACAGTGGAGATACGCAGTATTTT.

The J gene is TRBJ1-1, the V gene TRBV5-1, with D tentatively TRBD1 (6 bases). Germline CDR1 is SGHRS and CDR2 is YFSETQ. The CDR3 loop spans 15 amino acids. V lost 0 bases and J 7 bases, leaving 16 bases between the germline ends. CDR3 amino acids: CASSLDPGEGLEAFF. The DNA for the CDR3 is TGCGCCAGCAGCTTGGATCCAGGGGAAGGTCTTGAAGCTTTCTTT.

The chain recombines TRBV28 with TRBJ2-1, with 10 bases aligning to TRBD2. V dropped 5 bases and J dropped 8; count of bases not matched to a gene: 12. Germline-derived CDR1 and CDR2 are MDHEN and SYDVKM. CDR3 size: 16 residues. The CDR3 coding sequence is TGTGCCAGCAGTCAACCGGGACTAGCGCCATTCCATGAGCAGTTCTTC. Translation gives CASSQPGLAPFHEQFF.

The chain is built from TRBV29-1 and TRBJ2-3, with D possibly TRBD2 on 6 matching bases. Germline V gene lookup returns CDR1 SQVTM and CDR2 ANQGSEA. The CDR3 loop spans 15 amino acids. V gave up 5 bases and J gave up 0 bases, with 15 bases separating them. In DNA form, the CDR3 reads TGCAGCGTTTTGGGGGGAGACCTTAGCACAGATACGCAGTATTTT. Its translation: CSVLGGDLSTDTQYF.

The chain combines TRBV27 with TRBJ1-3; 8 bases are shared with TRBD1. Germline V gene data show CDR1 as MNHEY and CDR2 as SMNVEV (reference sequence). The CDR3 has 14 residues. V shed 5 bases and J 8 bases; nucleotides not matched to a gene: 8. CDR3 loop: CASSPSDREDTIYF. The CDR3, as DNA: TGTGCCAGCAGTCCGTCGGACAGGGAGGACACCATATATTTT.

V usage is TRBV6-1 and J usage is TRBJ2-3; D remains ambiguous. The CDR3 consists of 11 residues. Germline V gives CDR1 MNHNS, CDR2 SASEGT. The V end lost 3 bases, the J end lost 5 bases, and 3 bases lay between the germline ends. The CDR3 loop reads CASSDKDTQYF. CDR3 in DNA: TGTGCCAGCAGTGATAAAGATACGCAGTATTTT.

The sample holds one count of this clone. The CDR3 loop reads CASSQDLAGAIQGFGYTF. For the CDR3, the DNA is TGTGCCAGCAGCCAAGATCTGGCGGGGGCGATCCAGGGTTTTGGCTACACCTTC. The rearrangement joins TRBV3-1 (or the pseudogene TRBV3-2) to TRBJ1-2; perhaps TRBD1 as D (6 bases). Germline CDR1 is LGHDT and CDR2 is YNNKEL (reference sequence). V dropped 0 bases and J dropped 7 bases, with 24 bases sitting between them. The CDR3 covers 18 residues.

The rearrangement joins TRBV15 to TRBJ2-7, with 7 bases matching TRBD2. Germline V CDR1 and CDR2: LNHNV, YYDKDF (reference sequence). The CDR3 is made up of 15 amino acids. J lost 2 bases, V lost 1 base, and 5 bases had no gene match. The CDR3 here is CATSRGLAGPYEQYF. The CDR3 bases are TGTGCCACCAGCAGAGGACTAGCAGGGCCCTACGAGCAGTACTTC.

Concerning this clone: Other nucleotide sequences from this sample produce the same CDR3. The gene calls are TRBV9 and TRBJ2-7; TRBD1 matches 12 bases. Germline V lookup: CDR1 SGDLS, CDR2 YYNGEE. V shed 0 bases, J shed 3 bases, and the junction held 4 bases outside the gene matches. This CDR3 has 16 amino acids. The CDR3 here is CASSVAGTGGIYEQYF. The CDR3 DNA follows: TGTGCCAGCAGCGTAGCGGGGACAGGGGGCATCTACGAGCAGTACTTC.

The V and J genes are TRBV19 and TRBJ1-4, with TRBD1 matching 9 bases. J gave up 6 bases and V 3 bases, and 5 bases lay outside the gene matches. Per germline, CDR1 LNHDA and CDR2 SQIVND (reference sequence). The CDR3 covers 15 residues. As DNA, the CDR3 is TGTGCCAGTAGTATCCGGGACAGGGAACATGAAAAACTGTTTTTT. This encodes CASSIRDREHEKLFF. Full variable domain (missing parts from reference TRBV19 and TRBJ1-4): DGGITQSPKYLFRKEGQNVTLSCEQNLNHDAMYWYRQDPGQGLRLIYYSQIVNDFQKGDIAEGYSVSREKKESFPLTVTSAQKNPTAFYLCASSIRDREHEKLFFGSGTQLSVL.

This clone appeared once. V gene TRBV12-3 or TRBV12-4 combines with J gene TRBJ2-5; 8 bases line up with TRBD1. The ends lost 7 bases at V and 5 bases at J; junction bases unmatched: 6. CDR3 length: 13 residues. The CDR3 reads CASIMTGEETQYF. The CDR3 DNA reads TGTGCCAGCATAATGACAGGGGAGGAGACCCAGTACTTC.

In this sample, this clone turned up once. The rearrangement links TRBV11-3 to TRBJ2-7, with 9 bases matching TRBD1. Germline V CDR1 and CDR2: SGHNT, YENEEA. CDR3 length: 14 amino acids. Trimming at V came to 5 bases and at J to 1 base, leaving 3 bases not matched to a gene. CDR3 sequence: CASSPGTGSYEQYF. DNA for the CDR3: TGTGCCAGCAGCCCCGGGACAGGGTCCTACGAGCAGTACTTC.

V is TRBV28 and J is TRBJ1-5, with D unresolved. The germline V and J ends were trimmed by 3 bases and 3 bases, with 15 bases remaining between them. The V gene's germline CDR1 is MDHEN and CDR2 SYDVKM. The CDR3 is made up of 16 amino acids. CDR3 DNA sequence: TGTGCCAGCAGTTTCCCGGGAGGGATTGCCAATCAGCCCCAGCATTTT. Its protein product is CASSFPGGIANQPQHF.

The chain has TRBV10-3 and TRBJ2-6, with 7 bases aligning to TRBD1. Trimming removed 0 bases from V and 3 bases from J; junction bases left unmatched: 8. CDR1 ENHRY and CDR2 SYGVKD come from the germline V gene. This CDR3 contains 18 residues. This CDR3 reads CAISESKGAIFGANVLTF. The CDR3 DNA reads TGTGCCATCAGTGAGTCGAAGGGGGCGATTTTTGGGGCCAACGTCCTGACTTTC.

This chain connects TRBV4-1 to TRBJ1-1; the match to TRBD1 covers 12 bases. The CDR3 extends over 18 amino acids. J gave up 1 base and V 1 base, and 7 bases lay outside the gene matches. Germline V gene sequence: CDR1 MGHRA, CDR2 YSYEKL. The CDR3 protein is CASSQVGGTGGPNTEAFF. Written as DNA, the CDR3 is TGCGCCAGCAGCCAAGTGGGGGGGACAGGGGGCCCGAACACTGAAGCTTTCTTT.

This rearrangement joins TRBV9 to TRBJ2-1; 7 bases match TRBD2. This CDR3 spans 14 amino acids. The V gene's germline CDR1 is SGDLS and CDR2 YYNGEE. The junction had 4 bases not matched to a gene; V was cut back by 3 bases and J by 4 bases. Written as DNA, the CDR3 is TGTGCCAGCAGCGCCCCGGGACTATACAATGAGCAGTTCTTC. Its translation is CASSAPGLYNEQFF.

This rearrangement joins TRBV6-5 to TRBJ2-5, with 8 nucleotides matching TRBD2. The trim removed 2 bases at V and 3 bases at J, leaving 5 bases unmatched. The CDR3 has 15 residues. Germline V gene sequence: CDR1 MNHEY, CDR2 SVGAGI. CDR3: CASSYHAGLEETQYF. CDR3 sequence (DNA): TGTGCCAGCAGTTACCACGCGGGACTAGAAGAGACCCAGTACTTC.

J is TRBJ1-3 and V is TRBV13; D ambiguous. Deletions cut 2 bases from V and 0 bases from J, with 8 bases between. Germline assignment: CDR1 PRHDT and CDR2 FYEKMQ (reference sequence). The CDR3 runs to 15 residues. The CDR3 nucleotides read TGTGCCAGCAGCTTACGACTGAACTCTGGAAACACCATATATTTT. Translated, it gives CASSLRLNSGNTIYF.

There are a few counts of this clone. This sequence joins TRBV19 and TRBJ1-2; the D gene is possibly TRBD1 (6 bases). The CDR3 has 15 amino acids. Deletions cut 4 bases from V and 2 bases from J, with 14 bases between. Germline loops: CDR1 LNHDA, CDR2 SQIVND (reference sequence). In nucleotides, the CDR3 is TGTGCCAGTAGTACCTCGACAGGCGCCAACTATGGCTACACCTTC. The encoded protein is CASSTSTGANYGYTF.

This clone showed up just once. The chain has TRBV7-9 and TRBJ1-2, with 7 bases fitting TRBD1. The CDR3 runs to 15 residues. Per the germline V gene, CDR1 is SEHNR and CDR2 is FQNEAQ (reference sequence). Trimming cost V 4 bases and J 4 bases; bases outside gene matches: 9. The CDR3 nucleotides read TGTGCCAGCAGCTCAGACAGGGAAATAGCCTATGGCTACACCTTC. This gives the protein CASSSDREIAYGYTF.

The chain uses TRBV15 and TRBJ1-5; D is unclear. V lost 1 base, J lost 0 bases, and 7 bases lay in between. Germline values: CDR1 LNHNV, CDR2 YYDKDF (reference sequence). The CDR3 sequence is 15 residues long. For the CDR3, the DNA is TGTGCCACCAGCAGAGGATCCTATAGCAATCAGCCCCAGCATTTT. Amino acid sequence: CATSRGSYSNQPQHF. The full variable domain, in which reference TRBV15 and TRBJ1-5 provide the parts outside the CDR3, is DAMVIQNPRYQVTQFGKPVTLSCSQTLNHNVMYWYQQKSSQAPKLLFHYYDKDFNNEADTPDNFQSRRPNTSFCFLDIRSPGLGDTAMYLCATSRGSYSNQPQHFGDGTRLSIL.

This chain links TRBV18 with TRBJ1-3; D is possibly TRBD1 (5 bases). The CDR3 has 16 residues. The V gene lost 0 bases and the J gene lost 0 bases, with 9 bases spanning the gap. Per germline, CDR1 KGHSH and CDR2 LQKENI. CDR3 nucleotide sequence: TGTGCCAGCTCACCACCGGGGCAGCTCTCTGGAAACACCATATATTTT. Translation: CASSPPGQLSGNTIYF.

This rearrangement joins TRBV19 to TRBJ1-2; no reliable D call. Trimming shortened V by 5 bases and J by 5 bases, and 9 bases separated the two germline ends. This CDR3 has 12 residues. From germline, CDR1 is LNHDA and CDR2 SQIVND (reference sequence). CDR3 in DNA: TGTGCCAGTAGTGCCCGGTGGTATGGCTACACCTTC. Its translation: CASSARWYGYTF. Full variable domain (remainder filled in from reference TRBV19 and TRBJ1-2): DGGITQSPKYLFRKEGQNVTLSCEQNLNHDAMYWYRQDPGQGLRLIYYSQIVNDFQKGDIAEGYSVSREKKESFPLTVTSAQKNPTAFYLCASSARWYGYTFGSGTRLTVV.

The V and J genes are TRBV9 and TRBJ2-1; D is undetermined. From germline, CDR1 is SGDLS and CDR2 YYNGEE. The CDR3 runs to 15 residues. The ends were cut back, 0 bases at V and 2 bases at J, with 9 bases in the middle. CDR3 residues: CASSVAQDPYNEQFF. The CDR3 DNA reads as TGTGCCAGCAGCGTAGCGCAGGATCCCTACAATGAGCAGTTCTTC.